This record looks at one T cell receptor beta chain sequence and its context. Germline lookup yields CDR1 MNHNY and CDR2 SVGAGI (reference sequence). Unmatched junction bases numbered 3, after V lost 2 bases and J lost 5 bases. The CDR3 totals 15 residues. In the original workflow: Estimated nucleated cell counts came from reference gene primer amplification. Assay used: immunoSEQ multiplex PCR; TCRdb lists only in-frame clones, some missing. The V and J calls and clone size were taken over from that table, and D and trimming were inferred from the DNA. There are about 270,000 clones in the sample; roughly 82% occur only once, and approximately 6.2% lies in the top ten. These data are taken from a study of blood T cell repertoires in COVID-19. Study overall: Acute and convalescent COVID-19 specimens originated in the United States, Italy and Spain. The analysed material was cDNA or gDNA that came from T cells, B-cell-depleted T cells, or PBMCs.

During active infection, Seattle patients enrolled and were then monitored through disease. This chain uses TRBV6-6 with TRBJ1-4; 9 bases map to TRBD1. This TCR derives from a woman of 80 years or more with COVID-19, enrolled during active disease. The sample taken for sequencing was peripheral blood. The CDR3 region has the DNA TGTGCCAGCAGTTACATAGGGACAGGGAATGAAAAACTGTTTTTT. It is translated as CASSYIGTGNEKLFF.